In this sample, the clone carrying this T cell receptor (beta chain) turned up many times. The authors made cDNA by 5'RACE with 10-nucleotide random UMIs. One entry per CDR3 protein, called by TCRdb with MiXCR from the 5' RACE reads. The sample lists some 70,000 distinct CDR3 sequences; roughly 4.8% were seen once. This sample is drawn from a study of neurological immune-mediated disorders. The CDR3 has 15 residues. V shed 6 bases, J shed 14 bases, and the junction held 12 bases outside the gene matches. In germline, CDR1 is MNHEY, CDR2 SMNVEV (reference sequence). The chain links TRBV27 to TRBJ2-3, with TRBD2 matching over 15 bases. This TCR was recovered from a man younger than 40 with multiple sclerosis. Input material: PBMCs. The CDR3 DNA is TGTGCCAGCAGCGGATTTGGACTAGCGGGGGGGATGGGGTATTTT. Encoded protein: CASSGFGLAGGMGYF.